The 9 T cell receptor beta chains below come from one sample, sequenced in a study of STAT5B mutations in CD4+ large granular lymphocyte leukemia. The method was immunoSEQ multiplex PCR; TCRdb's version includes in-frame clones alone and lacks a portion of them. Among around 33,000 clones, roughly three quarters were seen once, and the ten largest hold 2.1%. Sequenced input: CD4+ T cells from blood buffy coats. The receptors shown here come from a human donor in good health.

The chain has TRBV11-3 and TRBJ2-2; D unclear. V was clipped by 5 bases and J by 4 bases, with 17 bases between them. CDR1 and CDR2 (germline): SGHNT, YENEEA. This CDR3 has 16 residues. CDR3 residues: CASSPGVGLGTGELFF. DNA for the CDR3: TGTGCCAGCAGCCCGGGCGTTGGATTAGGCACCGGGGAGCTGTTTTTT.

The V and J genes are TRBV28 and TRBJ1-2; 7 bases match TRBD1. The CDR3 loop spans 12 amino acids. Unmatched junction bases numbered 5, after V lost 5 bases and J lost 8 bases. Germline assignment: CDR1 MDHEN and CDR2 SYDVKM. CDR3 nucleotides: TGTGCCAGCAGTCCGACAGGGAGCGGCTACACCTTC. This translates into CASSPTGSGYTF.

This chain uses TRBV9 with TRBJ2-1; D is unresolved. This CDR3 is built from 12 residues. The germline CDR1 and CDR2 sequences are SGDLS and YYNGEE. V dropped 0 bases and J dropped 7 bases, with 5 bases sitting between them. In DNA, the CDR3 is TGTGCCAGCAGCGTAGCTGGGAATGAGCAGTTCTTC. Translation: CASSVAGNEQFF.

The chain recombines TRBV30 with TRBJ2-7, with a tentative D call TRBD1 (5 bases). The CDR3 contains 13 residues. Germline V gives CDR1 GTSNPN, CDR2 SVGIG (reference sequence). Trimming pared 2 bases from V and 6 bases from J, leaving 14 bases between. CDR3 protein: CAWSRQWGSEQYF. Here the CDR3 DNA reads TGTGCCTGGAGTCGTCAGTGGGGCAGCGAGCAGTACTTC.

V and J are TRBV29-1 and TRBJ2-7, with D possibly being TRBD1 (5 bases). Trimming pared 3 bases from V and 5 bases from J, leaving 14 bases between. CDR3 length: 13 amino acids. Germline V gene lookup returns CDR1 SQVTM and CDR2 ANQGSEA. The CDR3 here is CSVEGGIGDEQYF. The CDR3 DNA is TGCAGCGTTGAGGGCGGTATAGGGGACGAGCAGTACTTC.

V gene TRBV28 combines with J gene TRBJ2-2; D call uncertain. The CDR3 contains 13 residues. Deletions cut 4 bases from V and 6 bases from J, with 9 bases between. Germline assignment: CDR1 MDHEN and CDR2 SYDVKM. CDR3 residues: CASSSRYSGELFF. CDR3 bases: TGTGCCAGCAGTTCCCGGTATTCCGGGGAGCTGTTTTTT.

This clone has just one count. The genes are TRBV5-4 and TRBJ1-2; a possible D gene is TRBD1 (5 bases). Germline V gene sequence: CDR1 SGHNT, CDR2 YYREEE (reference sequence). The CDR3 is made up of 16 amino acids. The ends were cut back, 0 bases at V and 0 bases at J, with 12 bases in the middle. The DNA of the CDR3 is TGTGCCAGCAGCTTGGAATCGGGACGCACTAACTATGGCTACACCTTC. It codes for CASSLESGRTNYGYTF.

This chain connects TRBV19 to TRBJ1-6; 8 positions agree with TRBD1. Germline V lookup: CDR1 LNHDA, CDR2 SQIVND (reference sequence). This CDR3 has 13 residues. J was trimmed by 11 bases and V by 5 bases; bases with no gene match: 5. CDR3: CASSQADRAPLHF. DNA of the CDR3: TGTGCCAGTAGTCAGGCGGACAGGGCACCCCTCCACTTT.

This clone has just a few counts. The chain uses TRBV4-1 and TRBJ2-7, with D perhaps TRBD2 (5 bases). Trimming took off 0 bases at V and 2 bases at J, with 20 bases between the two ends. The CDR3 loop spans 18 amino acids. CDR1 and CDR2 (germline): MGHRA, YSYEKL. The DNA of the CDR3 is TGCGCCAGCAGCCAAGAGCGTTCCACGGCTAGCAGGCCCTACGAGCAGTACTTC. Translating it yields CASSQERSTASRPYEQYF.